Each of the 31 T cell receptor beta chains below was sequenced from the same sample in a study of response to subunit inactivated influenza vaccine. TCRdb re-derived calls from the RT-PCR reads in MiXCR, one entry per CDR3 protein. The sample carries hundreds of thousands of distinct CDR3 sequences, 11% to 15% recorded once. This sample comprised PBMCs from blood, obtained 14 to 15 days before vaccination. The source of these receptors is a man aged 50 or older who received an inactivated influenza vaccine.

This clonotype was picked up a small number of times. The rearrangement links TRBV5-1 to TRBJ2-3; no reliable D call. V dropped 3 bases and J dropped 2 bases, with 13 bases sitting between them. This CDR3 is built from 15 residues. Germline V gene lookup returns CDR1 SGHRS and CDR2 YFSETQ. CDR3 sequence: CASSSGGDPTDTQYF. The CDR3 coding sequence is TGCGCCAGCAGCTCCGGTGGCGACCCCACAGATACGCAGTATTTT.

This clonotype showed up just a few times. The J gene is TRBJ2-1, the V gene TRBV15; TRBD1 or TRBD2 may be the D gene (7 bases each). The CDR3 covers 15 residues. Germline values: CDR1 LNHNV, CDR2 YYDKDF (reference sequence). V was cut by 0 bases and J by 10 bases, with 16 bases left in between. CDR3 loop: CATSRDHGGGGEQFF. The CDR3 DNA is TGTGCCACCAGCAGAGATCATGGGGGAGGGGGCGAGCAGTTCTTC.

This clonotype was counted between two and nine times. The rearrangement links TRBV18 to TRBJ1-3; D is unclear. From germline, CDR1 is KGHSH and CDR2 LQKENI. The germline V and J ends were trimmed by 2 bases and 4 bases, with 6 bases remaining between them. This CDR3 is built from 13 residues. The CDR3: CASSPTIGNTIYF. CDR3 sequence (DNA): TGTGCCAGCTCACCAACAATCGGAAACACCATATATTTT. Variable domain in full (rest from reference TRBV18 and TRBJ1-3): NAGVMQNPRHLVRRRGQEARLRCSPMKGHSHVYWYRQLPEEGLKFMVYLQKENIIDESGMPKERFSAEFPKEGPSILRIQQVVRGDSAAYFCASSPTIGNTIYFGEGSWLTVV.

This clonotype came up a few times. The CDR3 here is CASNYGQGLSYEQYF. The CDR3 DNA sequence: TGTGCCAGCAACTACGGACAGGGACTATCCTACGAGCAGTACTTC. The chain joins TRBV5-5 to TRBJ2-7; the D gene is possibly TRBD1 (8 bases). The CDR3 totals 15 residues. V dropped 6 bases and J dropped 1 base, with 17 bases sitting between them. Germline V lookup: CDR1 SGHKS, CDR2 YYEKEE (reference sequence).

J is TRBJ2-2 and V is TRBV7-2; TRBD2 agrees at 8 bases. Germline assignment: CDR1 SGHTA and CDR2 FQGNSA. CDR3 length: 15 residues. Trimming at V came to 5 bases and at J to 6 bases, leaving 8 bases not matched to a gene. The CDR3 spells CASSNYLAGSGELFF. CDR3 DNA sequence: TGTGCCAGCAGCAACTACTTAGCGGGATCCGGGGAGCTGTTTTTT.

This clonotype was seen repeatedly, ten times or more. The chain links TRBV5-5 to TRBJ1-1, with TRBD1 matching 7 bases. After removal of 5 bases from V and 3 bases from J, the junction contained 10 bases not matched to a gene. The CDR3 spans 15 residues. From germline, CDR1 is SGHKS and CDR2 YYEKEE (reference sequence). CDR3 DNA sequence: TGTGCCAGCAGTGTTCAGGGGGGGAGGGACACTGAAGCTTTCTTT. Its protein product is CASSVQGGRDTEAFF.

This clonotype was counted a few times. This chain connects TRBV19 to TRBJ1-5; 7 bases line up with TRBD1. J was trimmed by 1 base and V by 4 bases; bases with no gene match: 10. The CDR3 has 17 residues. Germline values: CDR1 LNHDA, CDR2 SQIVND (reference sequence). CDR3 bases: TGTGCCAGTAGTAAGTCTTTCGGGACAGAGAGCAATCAGCCCCAGCATTTT. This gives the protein CASSKSFGTESNQPQHF.

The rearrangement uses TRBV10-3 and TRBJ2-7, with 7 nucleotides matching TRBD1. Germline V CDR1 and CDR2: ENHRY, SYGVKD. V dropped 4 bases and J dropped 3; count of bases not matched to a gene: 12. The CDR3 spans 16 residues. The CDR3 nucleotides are TGTGCCATCAGTGGGCGCGACAGGGATAAAGGCTACGAGCAGTACTTC. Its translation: CAISGRDRDKGYEQYF.

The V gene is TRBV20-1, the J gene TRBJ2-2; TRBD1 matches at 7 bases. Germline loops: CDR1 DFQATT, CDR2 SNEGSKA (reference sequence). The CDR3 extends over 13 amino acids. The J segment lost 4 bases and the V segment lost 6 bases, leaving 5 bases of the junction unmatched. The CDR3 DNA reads TGCAGTGCCAGACAGGGTACCACCGGGGAGCTGTTTTTT. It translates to CSARQGTTGELFF.

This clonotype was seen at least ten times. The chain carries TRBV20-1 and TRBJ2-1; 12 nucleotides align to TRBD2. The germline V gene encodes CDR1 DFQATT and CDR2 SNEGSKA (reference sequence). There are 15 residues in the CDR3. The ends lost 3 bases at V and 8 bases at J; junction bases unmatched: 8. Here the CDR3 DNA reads TGCAGTGCTAGTATCGCTAGCGGGGGGGTCTATGAGCAGTTCTTC. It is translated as CSASIASGGVYEQFF.

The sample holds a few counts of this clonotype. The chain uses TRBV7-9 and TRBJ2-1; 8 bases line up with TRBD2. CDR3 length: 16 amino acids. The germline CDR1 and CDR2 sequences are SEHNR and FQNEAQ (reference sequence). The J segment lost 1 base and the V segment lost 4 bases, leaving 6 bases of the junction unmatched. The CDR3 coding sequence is TGTGCCAGCAGCTCGGTCGGCGGGAGGTCCTACAATGAGCAGTTCTTC. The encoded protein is CASSSVGGRSYNEQFF.

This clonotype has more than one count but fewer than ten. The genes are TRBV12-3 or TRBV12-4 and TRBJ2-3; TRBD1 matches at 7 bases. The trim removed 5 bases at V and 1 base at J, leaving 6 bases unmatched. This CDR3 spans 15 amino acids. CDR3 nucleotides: TGTGCCAGCAGTCAAAACAGGGGTGGCACAGATACGCAGTATTTT. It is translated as CASSQNRGGTDTQYF.

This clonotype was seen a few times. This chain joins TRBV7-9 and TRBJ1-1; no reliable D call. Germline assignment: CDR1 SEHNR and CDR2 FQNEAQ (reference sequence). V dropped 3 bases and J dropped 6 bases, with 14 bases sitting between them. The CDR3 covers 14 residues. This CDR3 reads CASSLGRALSEAFF. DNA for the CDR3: TGTGCCAGCAGCTTGGGCCGGGCTCTTTCTGAAGCTTTCTTT.

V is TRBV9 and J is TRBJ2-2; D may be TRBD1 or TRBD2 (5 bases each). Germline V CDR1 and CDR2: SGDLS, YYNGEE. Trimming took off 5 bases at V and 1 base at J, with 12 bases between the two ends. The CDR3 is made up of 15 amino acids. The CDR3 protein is CASSSDGGNTGELFF. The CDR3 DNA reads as TGTGCCAGCAGTTCCGATGGGGGGAACACCGGGGAGCTGTTTTTT.

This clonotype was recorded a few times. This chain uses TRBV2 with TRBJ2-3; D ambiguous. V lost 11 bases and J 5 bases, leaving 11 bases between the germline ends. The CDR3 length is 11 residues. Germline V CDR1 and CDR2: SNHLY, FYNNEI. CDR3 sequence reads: CASSPEDTQYF. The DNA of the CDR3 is TGTGCCTCCTCGCCTGAAGATACGCAGTATTTT.

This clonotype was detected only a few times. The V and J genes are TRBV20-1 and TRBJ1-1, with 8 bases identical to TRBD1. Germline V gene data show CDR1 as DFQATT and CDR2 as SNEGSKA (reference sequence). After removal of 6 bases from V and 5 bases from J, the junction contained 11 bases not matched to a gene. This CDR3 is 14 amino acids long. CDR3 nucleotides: TGCAGTGCCCACCTGGACAGGGTGGGGACTGAAGCTTTCTTT. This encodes CSAHLDRVGTEAFF.

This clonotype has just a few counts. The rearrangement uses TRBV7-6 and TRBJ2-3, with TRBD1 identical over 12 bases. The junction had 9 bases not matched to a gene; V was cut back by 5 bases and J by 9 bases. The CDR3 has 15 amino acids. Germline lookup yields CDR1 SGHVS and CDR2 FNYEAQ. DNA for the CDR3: TGTGCCAGCAGCGCCGGGACAGGGGGCATTTCAACGCAGTATTTT. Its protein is CASSAGTGGISTQYF.

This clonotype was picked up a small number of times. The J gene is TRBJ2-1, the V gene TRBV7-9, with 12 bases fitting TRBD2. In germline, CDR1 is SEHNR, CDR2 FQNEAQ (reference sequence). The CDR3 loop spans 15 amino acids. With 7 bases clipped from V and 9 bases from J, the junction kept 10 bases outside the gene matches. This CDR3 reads CASTETSGSTGEQFF. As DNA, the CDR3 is TGTGCCAGCACCGAGACTAGCGGGAGCACCGGTGAGCAGTTCTTC.

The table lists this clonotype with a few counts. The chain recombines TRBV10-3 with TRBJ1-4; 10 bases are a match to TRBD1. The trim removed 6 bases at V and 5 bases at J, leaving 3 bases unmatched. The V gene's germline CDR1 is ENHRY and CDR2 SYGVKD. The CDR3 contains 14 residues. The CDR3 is CAISTGQGNEKLFF. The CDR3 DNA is TGTGCCATCAGCACGGGACAGGGGAATGAAAAACTGTTTTTT.

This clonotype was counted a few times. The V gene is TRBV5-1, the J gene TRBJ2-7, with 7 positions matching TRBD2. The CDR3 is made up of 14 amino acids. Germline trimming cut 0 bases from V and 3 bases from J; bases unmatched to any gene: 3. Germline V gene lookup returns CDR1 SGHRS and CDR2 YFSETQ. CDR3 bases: TGCGCCAGCAGCTTGGAGGGAGGGGACTACGAGCAGTACTTC. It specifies CASSLEGGDYEQYF.

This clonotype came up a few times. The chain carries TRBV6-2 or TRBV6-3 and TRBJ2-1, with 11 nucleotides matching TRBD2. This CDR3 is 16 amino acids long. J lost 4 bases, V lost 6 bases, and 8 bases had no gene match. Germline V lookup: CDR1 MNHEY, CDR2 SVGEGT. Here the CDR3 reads CASRLGLAGPYNEQFF. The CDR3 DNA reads TGTGCCAGCAGACTCGGACTAGCGGGCCCATACAATGAGCAGTTCTTC.

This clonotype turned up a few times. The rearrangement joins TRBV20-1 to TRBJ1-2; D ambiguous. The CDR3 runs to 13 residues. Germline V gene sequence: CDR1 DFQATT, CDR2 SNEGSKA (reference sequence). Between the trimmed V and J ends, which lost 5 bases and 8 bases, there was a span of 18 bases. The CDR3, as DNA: TGCAGTGCTTACAACAGTGACCTGGGGGGCTACACCTTC. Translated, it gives CSAYNSDLGGYTF.

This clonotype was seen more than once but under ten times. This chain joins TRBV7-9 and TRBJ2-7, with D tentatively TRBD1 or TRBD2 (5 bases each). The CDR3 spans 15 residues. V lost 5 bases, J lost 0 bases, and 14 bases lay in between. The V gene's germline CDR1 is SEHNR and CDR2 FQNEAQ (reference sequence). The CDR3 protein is CASSQGTVSSYEQYF. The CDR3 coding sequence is TGTGCCAGCAGCCAAGGGACGGTGAGCTCCTACGAGCAGTACTTC.

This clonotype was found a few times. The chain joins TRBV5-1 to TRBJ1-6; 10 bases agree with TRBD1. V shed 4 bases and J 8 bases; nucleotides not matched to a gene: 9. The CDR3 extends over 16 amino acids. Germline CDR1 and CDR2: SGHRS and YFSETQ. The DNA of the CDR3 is TGCGCCAGCAGCGACCAGACAGGGGGCGAGGATTCACCCCTCCACTTT. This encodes CASSDQTGGEDSPLHF.

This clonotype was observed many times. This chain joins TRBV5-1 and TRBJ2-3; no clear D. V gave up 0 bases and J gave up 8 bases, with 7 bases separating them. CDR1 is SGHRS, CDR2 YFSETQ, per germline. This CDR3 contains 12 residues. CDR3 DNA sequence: TGCGCCAGCAGCTTGGGGTCCGGTACGCAGTATTTT. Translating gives CASSLGSGTQYF.

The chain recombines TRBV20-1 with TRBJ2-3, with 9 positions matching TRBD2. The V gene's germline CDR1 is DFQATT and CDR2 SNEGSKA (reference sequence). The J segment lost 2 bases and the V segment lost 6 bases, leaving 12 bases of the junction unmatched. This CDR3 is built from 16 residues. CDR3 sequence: CSASPLAGGPTDTQYF. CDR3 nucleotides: TGCAGTGCCAGCCCATTGGCGGGAGGGCCCACAGATACGCAGTATTTT.

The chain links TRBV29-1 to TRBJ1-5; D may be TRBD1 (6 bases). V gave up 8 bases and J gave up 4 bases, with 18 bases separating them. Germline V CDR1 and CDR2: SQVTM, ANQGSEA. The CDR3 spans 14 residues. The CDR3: CSIRDKGINQPQHF. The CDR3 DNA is TGCAGCATCCGGGACAAGGGAATAAATCAGCCCCAGCATTTT.

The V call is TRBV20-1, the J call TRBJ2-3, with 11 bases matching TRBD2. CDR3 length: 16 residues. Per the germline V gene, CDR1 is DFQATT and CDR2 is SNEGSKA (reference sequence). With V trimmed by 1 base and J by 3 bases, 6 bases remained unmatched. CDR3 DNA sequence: TGCAGTGCTAGAGGGTGGGCTAGCGGGGGGACAGATACGCAGTATTTT. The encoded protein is CSARGWASGGTDTQYF.

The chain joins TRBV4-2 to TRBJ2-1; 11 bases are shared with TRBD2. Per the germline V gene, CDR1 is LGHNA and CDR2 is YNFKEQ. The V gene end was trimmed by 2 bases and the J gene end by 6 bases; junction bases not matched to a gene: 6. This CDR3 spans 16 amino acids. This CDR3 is CASSQQTSGGFNEQFF. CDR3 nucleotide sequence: TGTGCCAGCAGCCAACAAACTAGCGGGGGCTTCAATGAGCAGTTCTTC.

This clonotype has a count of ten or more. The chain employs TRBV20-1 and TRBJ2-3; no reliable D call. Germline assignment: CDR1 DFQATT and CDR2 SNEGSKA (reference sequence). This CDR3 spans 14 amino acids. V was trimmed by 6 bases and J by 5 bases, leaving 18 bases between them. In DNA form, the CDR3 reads TGCAGTGCCATGGACCAGAATTGGTTAGATACGCAGTATTTT. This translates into CSAMDQNWLDTQYF.

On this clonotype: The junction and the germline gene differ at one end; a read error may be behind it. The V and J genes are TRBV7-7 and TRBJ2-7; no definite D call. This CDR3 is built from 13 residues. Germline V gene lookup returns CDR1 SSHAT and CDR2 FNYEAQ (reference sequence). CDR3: CASSSRMDGEQYF. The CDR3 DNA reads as TGTGCTAGCAGCTCCCGGATGGACGGCGAGCAGTACTTC.